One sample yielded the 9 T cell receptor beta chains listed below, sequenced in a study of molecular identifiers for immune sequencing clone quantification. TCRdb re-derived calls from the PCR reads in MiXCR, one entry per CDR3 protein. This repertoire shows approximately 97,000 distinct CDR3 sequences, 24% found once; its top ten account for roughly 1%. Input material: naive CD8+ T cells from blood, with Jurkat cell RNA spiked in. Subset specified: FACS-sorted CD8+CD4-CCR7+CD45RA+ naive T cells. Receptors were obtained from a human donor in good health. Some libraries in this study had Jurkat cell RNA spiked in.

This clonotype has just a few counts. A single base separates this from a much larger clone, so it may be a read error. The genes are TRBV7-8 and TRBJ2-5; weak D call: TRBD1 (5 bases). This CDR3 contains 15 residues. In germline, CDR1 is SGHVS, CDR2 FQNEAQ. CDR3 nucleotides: TGTGCCAGCAGCCAACGACAGCAATACCAAGAGGCCCAGTACTTC. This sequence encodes CASSQRQQYQEAQYF.

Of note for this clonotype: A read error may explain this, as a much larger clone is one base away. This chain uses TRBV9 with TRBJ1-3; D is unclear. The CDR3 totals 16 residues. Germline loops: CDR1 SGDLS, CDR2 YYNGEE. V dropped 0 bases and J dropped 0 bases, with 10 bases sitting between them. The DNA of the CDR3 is TGTGCCAGCAGCGTAGCTGCGGCGTCCTCTGGAAACACCATATATTTT. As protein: CASSVAAASSGNTIYF.

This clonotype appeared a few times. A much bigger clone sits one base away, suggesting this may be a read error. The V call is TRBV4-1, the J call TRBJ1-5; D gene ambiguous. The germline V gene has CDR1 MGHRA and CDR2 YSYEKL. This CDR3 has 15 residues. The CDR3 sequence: CASSQERYSSQPQHF. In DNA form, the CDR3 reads TGCGCCAGCAGCCAAGAAAGGTACAGCAGTCAGCCCCAGCATTTT.

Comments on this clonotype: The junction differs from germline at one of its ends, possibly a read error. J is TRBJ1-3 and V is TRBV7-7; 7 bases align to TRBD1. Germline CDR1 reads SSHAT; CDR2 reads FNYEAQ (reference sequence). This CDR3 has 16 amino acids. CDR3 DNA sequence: TGTGCTAGCAGCCCAGGACAGGCTAGCTCTGGAAACACCATATATTTT. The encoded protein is CASSPGQASSGNTIYF.

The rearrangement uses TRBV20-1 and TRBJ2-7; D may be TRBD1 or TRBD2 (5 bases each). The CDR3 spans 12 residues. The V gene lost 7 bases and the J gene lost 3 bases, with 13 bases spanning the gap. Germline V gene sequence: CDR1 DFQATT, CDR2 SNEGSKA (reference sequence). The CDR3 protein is CSVNGDVYEQYF. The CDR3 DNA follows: TGCAGTGTAAATGGGGACGTCTACGAGCAGTACTTC.

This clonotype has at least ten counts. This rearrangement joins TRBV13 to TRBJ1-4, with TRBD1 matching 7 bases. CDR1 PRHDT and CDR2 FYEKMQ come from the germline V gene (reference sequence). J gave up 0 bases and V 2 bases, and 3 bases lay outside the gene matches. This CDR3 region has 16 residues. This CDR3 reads CASSLRQGATNEKLFF. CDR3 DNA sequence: TGTGCCAGCAGCTTACGTCAGGGGGCAACTAATGAAAAACTGTTTTTT. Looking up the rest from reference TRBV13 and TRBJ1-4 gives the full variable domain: AAGVIQSPRHLIKEKRETATLKCYPIPRHDTVYWYQQGPGQDPQFLISFYEKMQSDKGSIPDRFSAQQFSDYHSELNMSSLELGDSALYFCASSLRQGATNEKLFFGSGTQLSVL.

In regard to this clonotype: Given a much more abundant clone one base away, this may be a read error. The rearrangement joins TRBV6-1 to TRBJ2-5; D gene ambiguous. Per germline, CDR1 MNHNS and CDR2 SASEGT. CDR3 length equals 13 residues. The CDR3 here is CASSAGPKETQNF. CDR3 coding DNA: TGTGCCAGCAGCGCCGGGCCAAAAGAGACCCAGAACTTC.

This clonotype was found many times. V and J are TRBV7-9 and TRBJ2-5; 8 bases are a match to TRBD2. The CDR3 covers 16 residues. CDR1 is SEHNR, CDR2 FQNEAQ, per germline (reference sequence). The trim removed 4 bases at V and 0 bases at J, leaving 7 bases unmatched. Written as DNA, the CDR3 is TGTGCCAGCAGCTACACTAGCGGACCCCACCAAGAGACCCAGTACTTC. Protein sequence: CASSYTSGPHQETQYF.

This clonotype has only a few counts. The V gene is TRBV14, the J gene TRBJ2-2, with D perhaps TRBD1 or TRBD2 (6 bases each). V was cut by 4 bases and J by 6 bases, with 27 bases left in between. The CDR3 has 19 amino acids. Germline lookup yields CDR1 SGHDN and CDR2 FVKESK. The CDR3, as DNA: TGTGCCAGCAGCCCCGCCGACCGGGGGCCCCTTCTTCATGCCGGGGAGCTGTTTTTT. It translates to CASSPADRGPLLHAGELFF.